This TCR beta chain is from a study of read filtering for tumor transcriptome and immune sequencing. Study-level information: IR-seq gave about 4 to 10.27 million TCR reads per sample; RNA-seq gave roughly 75 to 1,300.

CDR3 size: 18 residues. Germline assignment: CDR1 SEHNR and CDR2 FQNEAQ (reference sequence). This clonotype was counted once. Its antigen is unknown. A read error may be the cause here, since a much bigger clone is one base away. Study-wide results and caveats: Compared with RNA-seq, IR-seq gave much higher clonotype depth and reliability. About four fifths of IR-seq clonotypes had a single read, yet these held approximately 3.7% of reads.

Molecular barcoded adaptors covering alpha/delta and beta/gamma chains were used on approximately 440 ng RNA. TCRdb itself ran the reads through MiXCR, one entry per CDR3 protein. Of 35,000 to 45,000 distinct CDR3 sequences in the sample, around 13% are singletons; the top ten hold less than 45%. The V and J genes are TRBV7-9 and TRBJ2-5, with D possibly TRBD2 on 6 matching bases. The receptor was isolated from a donor at least 40 years old with multiple myeloma. The sequencing input was a population of CD138-negative cells sorted from bone marrow. CDR3 bases: TGTGCCTGCAGCCCCCGGCCGTCGGGAGTAAGGTCGCGAGAGACCCAGTACTTC. It yields the protein CACSPRPSGVRSRETQYF.